The present TCR beta chain was sequenced within a study of blood T cell repertoires in COVID-19. About the study: COVID-19 samples, acute and convalescent, were from the United States, Italy and Spain. T cells, B-cell-depleted T cells, or PBMCs supplied cDNA or gDNA.

Per the authors' pipeline: Counts of nucleated cells, estimated from reference gene primer amplification, were obtained. The repertoire was sequenced with immunoSEQ multiplex PCR; TCRdb's copy has only in-frame clones and lacks some. That table furnishes V, J and clone size, whereas the DNA furnished D and trimming. Here the sample spans approximately 74,000 clones, 75% to 90% being singletons. CDR1 is GTSNPN and CDR2 is SVGIG in the germline V gene (reference sequence). J lost 9 bases, V lost 7 bases, and 13 bases had no gene match. The CDR3 length is 15 residues. J is TRBJ1-6 and V is TRBV30, with 9 bases lining up with TRBD1. Input material: peripheral blood. This clonotype was sampled from an elderly man with active or convalescent COVID-19. The CDR3 DNA sequence: TGTGCCTTAGACAGGGGGACCTTCCCCAGTTCACCCCTCCACTTT. As protein: CALDRGTFPSSPLHF.